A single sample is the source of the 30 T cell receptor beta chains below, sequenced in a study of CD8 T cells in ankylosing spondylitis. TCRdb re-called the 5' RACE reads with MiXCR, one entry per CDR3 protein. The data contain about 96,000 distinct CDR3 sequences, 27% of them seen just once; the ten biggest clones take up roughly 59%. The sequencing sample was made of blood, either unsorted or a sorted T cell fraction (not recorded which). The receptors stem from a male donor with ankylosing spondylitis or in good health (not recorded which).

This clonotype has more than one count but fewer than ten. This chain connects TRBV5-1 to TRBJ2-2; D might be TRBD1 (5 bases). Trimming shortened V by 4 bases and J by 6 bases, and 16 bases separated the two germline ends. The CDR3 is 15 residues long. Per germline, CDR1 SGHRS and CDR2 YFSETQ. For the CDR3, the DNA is TGCGCCAGCAGCGTAACGCAGGGTGTCGCCGGGGAGCTGTTTTTT. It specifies CASSVTQGVAGELFF.

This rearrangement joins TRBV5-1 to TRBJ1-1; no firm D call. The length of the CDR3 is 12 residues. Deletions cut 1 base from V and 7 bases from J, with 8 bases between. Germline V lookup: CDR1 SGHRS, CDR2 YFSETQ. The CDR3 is CASSLTLDEAFF. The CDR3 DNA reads TGCGCCAGCAGCTTGACCCTAGATGAAGCTTTCTTT.

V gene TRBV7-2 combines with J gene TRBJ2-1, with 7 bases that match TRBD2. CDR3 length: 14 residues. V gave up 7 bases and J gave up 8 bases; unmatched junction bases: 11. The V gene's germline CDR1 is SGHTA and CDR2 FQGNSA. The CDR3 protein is CASNRGSSVDEQFF. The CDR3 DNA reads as TGTGCCAGCAACCGCGGGAGTAGTGTGGATGAGCAGTTCTTC.

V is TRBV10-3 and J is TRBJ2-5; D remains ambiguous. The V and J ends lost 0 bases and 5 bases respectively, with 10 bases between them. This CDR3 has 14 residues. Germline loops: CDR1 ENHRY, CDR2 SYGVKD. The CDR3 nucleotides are TGTGCCATCAGTGAGTCGGGCAGTCGGGAGACCCAGTACTTC. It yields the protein CAISESGSRETQYF.

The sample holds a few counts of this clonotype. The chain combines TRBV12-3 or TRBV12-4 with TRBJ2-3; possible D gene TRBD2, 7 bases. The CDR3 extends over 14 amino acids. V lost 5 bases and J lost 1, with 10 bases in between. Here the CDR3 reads CASSPGGRTDTQYF. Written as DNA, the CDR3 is TGTGCCAGCAGTCCGGGGGGCCGCACAGATACGCAGTATTTT.

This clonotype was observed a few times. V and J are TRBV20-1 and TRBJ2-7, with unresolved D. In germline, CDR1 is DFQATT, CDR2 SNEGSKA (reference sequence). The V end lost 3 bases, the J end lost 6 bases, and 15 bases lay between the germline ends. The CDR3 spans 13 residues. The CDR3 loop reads CSASTNGPREQYF. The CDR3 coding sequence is TGCAGTGCTAGTACGAATGGTCCCCGCGAGCAGTACTTC.

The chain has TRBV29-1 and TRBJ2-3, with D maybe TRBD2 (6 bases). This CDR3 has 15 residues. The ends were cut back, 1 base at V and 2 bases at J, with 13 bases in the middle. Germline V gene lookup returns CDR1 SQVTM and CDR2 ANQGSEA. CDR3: CSVEGGDLFTDTQYF. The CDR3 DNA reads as TGCAGCGTTGAAGGCGGGGACCTCTTCACAGATACGCAGTATTTT.

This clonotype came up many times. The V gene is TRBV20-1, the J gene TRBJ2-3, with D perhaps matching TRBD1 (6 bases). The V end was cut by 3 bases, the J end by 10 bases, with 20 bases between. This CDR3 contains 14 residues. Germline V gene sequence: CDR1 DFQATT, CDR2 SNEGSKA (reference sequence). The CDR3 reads CSASERVWGQAQYF. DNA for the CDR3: TGCAGTGCTAGTGAACGGGTGTGGGGGCAGGCGCAGTATTTT.

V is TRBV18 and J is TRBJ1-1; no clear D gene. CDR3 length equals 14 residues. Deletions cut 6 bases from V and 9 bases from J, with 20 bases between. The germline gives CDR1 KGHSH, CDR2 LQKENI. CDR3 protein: CASSPRVLDEKAFF. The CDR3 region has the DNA TGTGCCAGCTCCCCGAGGGTGCTAGATGAGAAAGCTTTCTTT.

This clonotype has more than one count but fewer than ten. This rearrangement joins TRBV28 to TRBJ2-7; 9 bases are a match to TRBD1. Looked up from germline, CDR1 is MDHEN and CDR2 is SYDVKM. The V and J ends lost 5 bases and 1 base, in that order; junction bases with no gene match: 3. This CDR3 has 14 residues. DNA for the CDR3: TGTGCCAGCAGTCGCGACAGGGGGTCCTACGAGCAGTACGTC. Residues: CASSRDRGSYEQYV.

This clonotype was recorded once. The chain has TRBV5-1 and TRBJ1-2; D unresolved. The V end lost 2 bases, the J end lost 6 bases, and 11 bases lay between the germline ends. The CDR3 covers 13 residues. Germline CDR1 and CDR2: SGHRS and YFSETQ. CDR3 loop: CASSFVSGDGYTF. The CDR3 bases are TGCGCCAGCAGCTTCGTATCAGGAGATGGCTACACCTTC.

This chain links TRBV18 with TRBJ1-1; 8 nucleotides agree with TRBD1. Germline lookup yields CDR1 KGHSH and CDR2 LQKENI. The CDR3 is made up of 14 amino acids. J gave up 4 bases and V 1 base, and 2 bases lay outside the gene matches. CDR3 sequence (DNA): TGTGCCAGCTCACCACGGGACAGGCTCACTGAAGCTTTCTTT. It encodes CASSPRDRLTEAFF. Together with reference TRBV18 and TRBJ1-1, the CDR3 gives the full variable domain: NAGVMQNPRHLVRRRGQEARLRCSPMKGHSHVYWYRQLPEEGLKFMVYLQKENIIDESGMPKERFSAEFPKEGPSILRIQQVVRGDSAAYFCASSPRDRLTEAFFGQGTRLTVV.

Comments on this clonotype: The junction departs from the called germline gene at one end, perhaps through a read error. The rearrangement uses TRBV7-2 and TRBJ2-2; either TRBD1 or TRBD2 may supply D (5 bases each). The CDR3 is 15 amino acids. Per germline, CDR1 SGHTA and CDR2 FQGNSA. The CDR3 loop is CASSWDGTNTGELFF. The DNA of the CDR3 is TGTGCCAGTAGCTGGGACGGCACGAACACCGGGGAGCTGTTTTTT.

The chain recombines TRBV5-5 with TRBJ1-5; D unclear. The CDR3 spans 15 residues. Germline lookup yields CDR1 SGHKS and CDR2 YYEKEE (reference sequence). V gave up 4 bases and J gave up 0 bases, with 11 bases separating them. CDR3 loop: CASSPGPNSNQPQHF. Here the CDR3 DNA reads TGTGCCAGCAGCCCTGGTCCAAATAGCAATCAGCCCCAGCATTTT.

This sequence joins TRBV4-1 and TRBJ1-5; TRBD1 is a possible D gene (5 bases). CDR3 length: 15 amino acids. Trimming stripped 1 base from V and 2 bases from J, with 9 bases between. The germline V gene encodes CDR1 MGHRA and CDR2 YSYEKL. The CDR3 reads CASSQVGGGNQPQHF. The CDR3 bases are TGCGCCAGCAGCCAAGTGGGGGGAGGCAATCAGCCCCAGCATTTT.

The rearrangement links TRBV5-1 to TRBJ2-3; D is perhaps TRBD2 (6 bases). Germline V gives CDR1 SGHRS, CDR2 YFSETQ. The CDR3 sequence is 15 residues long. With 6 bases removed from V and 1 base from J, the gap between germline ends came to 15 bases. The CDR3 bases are TGCGCCAGCAACCGTGGCGGGATCCGCACAGATACGCAGTATTTT. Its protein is CASNRGGIRTDTQYF.

The CDR3 DNA is TGCAGTGCTAGAGATATGGGACAGAGATACAATGAGCAGTTCTTC. Its translation is CSARDMGQRYNEQFF. The V and J genes are TRBV20-1 and TRBJ2-1; 7 nucleotides agree with TRBD1. This CDR3 is built from 15 residues. The germline gives CDR1 DFQATT, CDR2 SNEGSKA (reference sequence). The trim removed 0 bases at V and 4 bases at J, leaving 6 bases unmatched.

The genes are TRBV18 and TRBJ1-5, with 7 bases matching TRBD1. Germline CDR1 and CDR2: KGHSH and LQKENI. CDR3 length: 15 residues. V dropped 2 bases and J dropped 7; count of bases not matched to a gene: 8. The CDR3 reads CASSPTPGGKQPQHF. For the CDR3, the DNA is TGTGCCAGCTCACCAACGCCAGGGGGTAAACAGCCCCAGCATTTT. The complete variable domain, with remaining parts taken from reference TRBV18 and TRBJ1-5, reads NAGVMQNPRHLVRRRGQEARLRCSPMKGHSHVYWYRQLPEEGLKFMVYLQKENIIDESGMPKERFSAEFPKEGPSILRIQQVVRGDSAAYFCASSPTPGGKQPQHFGDGTRLSIL.

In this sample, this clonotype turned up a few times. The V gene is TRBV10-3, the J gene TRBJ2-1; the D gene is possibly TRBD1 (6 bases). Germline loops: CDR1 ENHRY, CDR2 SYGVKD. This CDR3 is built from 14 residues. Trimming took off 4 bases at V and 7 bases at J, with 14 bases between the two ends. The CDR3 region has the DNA TGTGCCATCAGTGGGACAGTCGATGAAAATGAGCAGTTCTTC. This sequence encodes CAISGTVDENEQFF.

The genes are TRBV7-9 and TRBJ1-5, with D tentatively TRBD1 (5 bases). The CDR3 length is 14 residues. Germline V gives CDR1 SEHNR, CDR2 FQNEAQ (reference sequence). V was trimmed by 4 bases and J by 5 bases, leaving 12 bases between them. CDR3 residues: CASSSDSFDQPQHF. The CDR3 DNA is TGTGCCAGCAGCTCCGACAGTTTTGATCAGCCCCAGCATTTT. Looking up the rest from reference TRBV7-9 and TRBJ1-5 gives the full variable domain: DTGVSQNPRHKITKRGQNVTFRCDPISEHNRLYWYRQTLGQGPEFLTYFQNEAQLEKSRLLSDRFSAERPKGSFSTLEIQRTEQGDSAMYLCASSSDSFDQPQHFGDGTRLSIL.

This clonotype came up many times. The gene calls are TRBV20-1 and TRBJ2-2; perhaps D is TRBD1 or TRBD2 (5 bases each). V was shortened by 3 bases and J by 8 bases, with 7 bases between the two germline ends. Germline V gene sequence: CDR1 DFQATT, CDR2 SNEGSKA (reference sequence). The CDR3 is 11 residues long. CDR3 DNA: TGCAGTGCTAGGTGGGGGGGGGAGCTGTTTTTT. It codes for CSARWGGELFF.

The CDR3 region is CASSSGSYNSPLHF. The CDR3 coding sequence is TGTGCCAGCAGTTCTGGCTCCTATAATTCACCCCTCCACTTT. The chain employs TRBV12-3 or TRBV12-4 and TRBJ1-6; D not resolved. This CDR3 is built from 14 residues. The V end lost 4 bases, the J end lost 0 bases, and 4 bases lay between the germline ends.

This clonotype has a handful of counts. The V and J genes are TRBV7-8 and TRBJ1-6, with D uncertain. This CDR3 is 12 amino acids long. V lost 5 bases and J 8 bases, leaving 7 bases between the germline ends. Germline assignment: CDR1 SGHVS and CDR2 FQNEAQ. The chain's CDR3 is CASSPPDSPLHF. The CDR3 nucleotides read TGTGCCAGCAGCCCCCCGGATTCACCCCTCCACTTT. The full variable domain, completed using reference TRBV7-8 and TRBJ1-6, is GAGVSQSPRYKVAKRGQDVALRCDPISGHVSLFWYQQALGQGPEFLTYFQNEAQLDKSGLPSDRFFAERPEGSVSTLKIQRTQQEDSAVYLCASSPPDSPLHFGNGTRLTVT.

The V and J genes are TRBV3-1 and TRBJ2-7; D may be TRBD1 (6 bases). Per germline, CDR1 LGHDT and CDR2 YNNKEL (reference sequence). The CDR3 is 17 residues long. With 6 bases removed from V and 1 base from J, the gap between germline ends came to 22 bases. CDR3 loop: CASSETQGTVKSYEQYF. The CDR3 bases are TGTGCCAGCAGTGAGACCCAGGGGACGGTCAAATCCTACGAGCAGTACTTC.

CDR3 DNA sequence: TGCGCCAGCAGCTTTTCCCGAGATACGCAGTATTTT. Its translation: CASSFSRDTQYF. The chain links TRBV5-1 to TRBJ2-3; unclear D gene. The CDR3 totals 12 residues. Germline values: CDR1 SGHRS, CDR2 YFSETQ. Trimming removed 2 bases from V and 5 bases from J, with 6 bases in between.

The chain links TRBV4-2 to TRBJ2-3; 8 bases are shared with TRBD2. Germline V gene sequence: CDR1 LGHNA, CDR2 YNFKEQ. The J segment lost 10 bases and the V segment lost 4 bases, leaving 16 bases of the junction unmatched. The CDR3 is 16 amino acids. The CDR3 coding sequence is TGTGCCAGCAGCCCAGCCCAGCGGGGGTCCCGTAGTGCGCAGTATTTT. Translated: CASSPAQRGSRSAQYF.

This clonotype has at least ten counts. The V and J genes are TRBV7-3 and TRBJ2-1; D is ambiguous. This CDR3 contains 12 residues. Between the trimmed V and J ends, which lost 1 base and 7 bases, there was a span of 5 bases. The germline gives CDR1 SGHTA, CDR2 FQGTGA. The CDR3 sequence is CASSLSGNEQFF. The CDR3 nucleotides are TGTGCCAGCAGCTTAAGCGGAAATGAGCAGTTCTTC.

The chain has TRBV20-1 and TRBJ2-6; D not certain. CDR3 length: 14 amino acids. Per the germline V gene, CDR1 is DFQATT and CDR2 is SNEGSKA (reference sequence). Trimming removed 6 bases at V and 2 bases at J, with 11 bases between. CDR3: CSASLGTGANVLTF. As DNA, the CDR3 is TGCAGTGCCAGCCTAGGAACTGGGGCCAACGTCCTGACTTTC.

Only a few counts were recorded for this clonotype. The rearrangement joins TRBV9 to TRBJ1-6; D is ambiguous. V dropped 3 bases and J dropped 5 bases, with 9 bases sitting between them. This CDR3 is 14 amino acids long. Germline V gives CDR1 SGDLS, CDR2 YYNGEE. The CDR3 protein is CASSETNDNSPLHF. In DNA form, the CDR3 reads TGTGCCAGCAGCGAAACGAACGATAATTCACCCCTCCACTTT. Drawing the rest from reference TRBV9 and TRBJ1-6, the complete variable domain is DSGVTQTPKHLITATGQRVTLRCSPRSGDLSVYWYQQSLDQGLQFLIQYYNGEERAKGNILERFSAQQFPDLHSELNLSSLELGDSALYFCASSETNDNSPLHFGNGTRLTVT.

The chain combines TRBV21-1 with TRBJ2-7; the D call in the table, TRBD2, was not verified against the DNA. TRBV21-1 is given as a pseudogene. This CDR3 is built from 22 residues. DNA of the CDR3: TGTGCCGGGGGCCCCTCCCAATTATCGGCGGCGTCTGCGAAGGGACAATCCTACGAGCAGTACTTC. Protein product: CAGGPSQLSAASAKGQSYEQYF.